The rows below give T cell receptor beta chains drawn from one sample of a study of identical twins. TCRdb itself ran the 5' RACE reads through MiXCR, one entry per CDR3 protein. The table records roughly 710,000 distinct CDR3 sequences, 5.5% to 7.5% of them present only once. Source material: naive T cells sorted from blood. All receptors derive from a man between 18 and 29 years old in good health. Each CDR3 is given without its conserved first and last residue.

V gene: TRBV28
J gene: TRBJ1-2
CDR3 protein: ASSHGQGVGDFRYT

V gene: TRBV20-1
J gene: TRBJ2-3
CDR3 protein: SAPGTRDTQY

V gene: TRBV11-2
J gene: TRBJ2-1
CDR3 protein: ASSLGPSGNSEQF

V gene: TRBV12-3/TRBV12-4
J gene: TRBJ2-5
CDR3 protein: ASRGTSGRQETQY

V gene: TRBV20-1
J gene: TRBJ2-1
CDR3 protein: SARSSLGDNEQF

V gene: TRBV6-1
J gene: TRBJ1-5
CDR3 protein: ASSEISPSNQPQH

V gene: TRBV12-3/TRBV12-4
J gene: TRBJ1-1
CDR3 protein: ASSSASRVNTEAF

V gene: TRBV20-1
J gene: TRBJ2-1
CDR3 protein: SARDQDAAGYEQF

V gene: TRBV20-1
J gene: TRBJ2-1
CDR3 protein: SARGLAGGPSYNEQF

V gene: TRBV20-1
J gene: TRBJ2-3
CDR3 protein: SARTGYTDTQY

V gene: TRBV19
J gene: TRBJ2-1
CDR3 protein: ASTVFYRYNEQF

V gene: TRBV6-5
J gene: TRBJ2-6
CDR3 protein: ASSYGTLGGANVLT

V gene: TRBV20-1
J gene: TRBJ1-2
CDR3 protein: SAPLGTDGYT

V gene: TRBV12-3/TRBV12-4
J gene: TRBJ2-1
CDR3 protein: ASSPVADNEQF

V gene: TRBV4-1
J gene: TRBJ2-7
CDR3 protein: ASSQEGTGKHEQY

V gene: TRBV4-3
J gene: TRBJ2-7
CDR3 protein: ASSQEISREGCEQY

V gene: TRBV15
J gene: TRBJ2-5
CDR3 protein: ATGLAEETQY

V gene: TRBV15
J gene: TRBJ2-5
CDR3 protein: ATSRDLTPRETQY

V gene: TRBV6-1
J gene: TRBJ1-2
CDR3 protein: ASSEAGQLVHGYT

V gene: TRBV30
J gene: TRBJ1-5
CDR3 protein: AWSGGQGTQPQH

V gene: TRBV27
J gene: TRBJ2-6
CDR3 protein: ASSFGAGAGANVLT

V gene: TRBV24-1
J gene: TRBJ2-5
CDR3 protein: ATSDGTLGGETQY

V gene: TRBV29-1
J gene: TRBJ2-3
CDR3 protein: SETRTDTQY

V gene: TRBV7-6
J gene: TRBJ1-2
CDR3 protein: ASSIGSPNYGYT

V gene: TRBV29-1
J gene: TRBJ2-2
CDR3 protein: SVSDNTGELF

V gene: TRBV7-9
J gene: TRBJ2-5
CDR3 protein: ASSSDSRGQETQY

V gene: TRBV6-5
J gene: TRBJ1-1
CDR3 protein: ASSIGPGEAF

V gene: TRBV27
J gene: TRBJ2-4
CDR3 protein: ASSSRQAKNIQY

V gene: TRBV29-1
J gene: TRBJ1-1
CDR3 protein: SVVGFSTRPPAF

V gene: TRBV5-1
J gene: TRBJ2-7
CDR3 protein: ASSLDPSGRGGSYEQY

V gene: TRBV7-2
J gene: TRBJ2-3
CDR3 protein: ASSLRERGADTQY

V gene: TRBV4-1
J gene: TRBJ2-5
CDR3 protein: ASSQGPTVETQY

V gene: TRBV29-1
J gene: TRBJ2-3
CDR3 protein: SVAQTTGVGGTQY

V gene: TRBV27
J gene: TRBJ1-6
CDR3 protein: ASSWGGEVNSPLH

V gene: TRBV4-2
J gene: TRBJ2-2
CDR3 protein: ASSQTPGTAYTGELF

V gene: TRBV6-1
J gene: TRBJ2-3
CDR3 protein: ASSSGTGYTDTQY

V gene: TRBV10-3
J gene: TRBJ2-3
CDR3 protein: AIRDRVSTDTQY

V gene: TRBV28
J gene: TRBJ1-2
CDR3 protein: ASSQGQVALYT

V gene: TRBV19
J gene: TRBJ2-7
CDR3 protein: ASSTTRGDEQY

V gene: TRBV7-2
J gene: TRBJ1-4
CDR3 protein: ASSLDWRKLF

V gene: TRBV19
J gene: TRBJ1-5
CDR3 protein: ASSRRIPWEDQPQH

V gene: TRBV12-3/TRBV12-4
J gene: TRBJ1-6
CDR3 protein: ASSRTGAYNSPLH

V gene: TRBV5-1
J gene: TRBJ1-1
CDR3 protein: ASSHPGGGLDTEAF

V gene: TRBV28
J gene: TRBJ2-3
CDR3 protein: ASSLSGSLAGDLSDTQY

V gene: TRBV12-3/TRBV12-4
J gene: TRBJ1-1
CDR3 protein: ASSSGQGVNTEAF